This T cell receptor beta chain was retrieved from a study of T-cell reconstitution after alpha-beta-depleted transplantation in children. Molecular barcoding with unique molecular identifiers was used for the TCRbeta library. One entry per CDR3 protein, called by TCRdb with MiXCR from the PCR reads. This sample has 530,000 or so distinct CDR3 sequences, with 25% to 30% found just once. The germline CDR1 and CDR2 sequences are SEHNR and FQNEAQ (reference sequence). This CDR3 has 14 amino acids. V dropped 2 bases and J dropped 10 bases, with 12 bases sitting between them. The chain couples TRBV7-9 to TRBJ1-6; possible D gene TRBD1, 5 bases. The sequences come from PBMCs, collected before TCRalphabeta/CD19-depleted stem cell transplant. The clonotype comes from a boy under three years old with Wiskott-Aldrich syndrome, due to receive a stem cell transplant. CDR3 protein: CASSLRSGDSPLHF. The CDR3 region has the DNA TGTGCCAGCAGCTTAAGGTCGGGGGACTCACCCCTCCACTTT.